This T cell receptor (beta chain) was found in a study of T-cell memory formation after mild COVID-19 (dated by TCRdb to the early 2020s). Concerning the study at large: TCR sequence clusters from the two donors were found to be largely donor specific. T-cell clones expanding and contracting after mild COVID-19 in a couple of donors were tracked by longitudinal TCRalpha and TCRbeta repertoire sequencing. Two young, previously healthy adult volunteers, one female and one male, were included in the cohort. Summary of the overall study and its limitations: Balanced CD4/CD8 phenotypes were observed for clones contracting from day 15 to 85, whereas a bias towards CD4+ was observed for a second wave of clones expanding from day 15 to 37. SARS-CoV-2 specificity was not confirmed for the second-wave clones peaking on day 37. Only a couple of mild cases were covered in the study, and larger cohorts including severe cases with pre-infection samples were considered necessary. Contracting CD4+ clones were found mainly in CM and EM memory subsets, while CD8+ clones were enriched in EMRA. Some responding clones were found in pre-infection memory, which suggests that pre-existing cross-reactive memory T cells took part in the SARS-CoV-2 response.

Sequencing instrument: Illumina NovaSeq 6000. cDNA libraries for TCRalpha and TCRbeta were prepared by 5'RACE using constant-segment primers, with sample barcodes and unique molecular identifiers added. RNA was extracted from every sample with Trizol reagent. Libraries were amplified in two PCR steps, with a second sample barcode and Illumina TruSeq adapters added in the second step. Libraries were sequenced on an Illumina NovaSeq with 2 x 150 bp paired-end reads. The paper's processing steps were these. With migec v1.2.7, reads were demultiplexed and then collapsed into UMI-guided consensus sequences. Using mixcr v2.1.11, UMI consensuses were aligned to TRA and TRB V and J templates and then assembled into clonotypes. A clonotype was counted as expanded or contracted only when both edgeR and NoisET called the clonotype significant, with the noise models trained on biological replicates. For edgeR calls, the cutoffs were a false discovery rate-adjusted p below 0.01 and a log2 fold-change threshold of 1. PCA with hierarchical clustering of max-normalized trajectories of the 1000 most abundant clonotypes was used as exploratory dynamics analysis. Separately sequenced CD4+ and CD8+ repertoires were used to assign a CD4 or CD8 phenotype to each responding clone. TCRdb cleaned the public reads at Q25 with fastp, built clones with MiXCR and kept in-frame beta chains. Rows merge per CDR3 protein into single entries with the most common DNA and genes. TCRdb, not the original authors, processed these V and J calls. Across this sample there are 65,000 to 90,000 distinct CDR3 sequences, with roughly 12% seen only once. Together, the top ten hold less than 45% of the sample.

PBMCs were isolated by Ficoll-Paque density gradient centrifugation. This clonotype has more than one count but fewer than ten. No cognate antigen has been identified for it. Germline is not matched at one junction end, which may reflect a read error. Spanning cysteine to phenylalanine, the CDR3 consists of 15 amino acids. The CDR3 DNA has 45 bases and is translated from base 1. CDR1 SSHAT and CDR2 FNYEAQ are derived from the germline V gene (reference sequence). This sequence originates from a man aged 18 to 30 who had mild COVID-19 (a few samples of this study predate the infection). The sample titles of this study are shuffled in the database, so cell type and time point are left out; the donor was told from shared clones. Specimen: PBMCs or a T cell subset sorted from them (not recorded which). The V and J segments used are TRBV7-7 and TRBJ2-5, and TRBD2 aligns with 9 junction nucleotides. The sequenced DNA: TGTGCTAGCAGCCGAGCGGGGGGTCCGTCGGAGACCCAGTACTTC. This encodes CASSRAGGPSETQYF.